Listed below are T cell receptor beta chains from one sample, sequenced in a study of blood T cell repertoires in COVID-19. Generated by immunoSEQ multiplex PCR, the TCRdb table keeps only in-frame clones and is missing some. The table shows under 250,000 clones, with approximately 85% occurring only once. The material sequenced was peripheral blood. These receptors all stem from a woman aged 70 to 79 with COVID-19, enrolled during active disease. Each CDR3 is given with its conserved first and last residue. A D gene is named only where the DNA matches it firmly. The size of a clone is reported for some rows only, either as once, few or many, or as a class for expanded clones.

TRBD1	-	TRBV11-2	TRBJ1-1	TGTGCCAGCAGCCCGGACAGGGATATCACTGAAGCTTTCTTT	CASSPDRDITEAFF
TRBD1	-	TRBV6-5	TRBJ2-5	TGTGCCAGCAGGCGGGGACAGGGACTTCTAGAGACCCAGTACTTC	CASRRGQGLLETQYF
TRBD2	-	TRBV27	TRBJ2-7	TGTGCCAGCAGTCGACTTTGGGCTAGCGGGGGGCCAGCCTACGAGCAGTACTTC	CASSRLWASGGPAYEQYF
TRBD1	-	TRBV7-6	TRBJ1-1	TGTGCCAGCAGCAGGGGGGAGACAGGGGCTAATGGAGAAGCTTTCTTT	CASSRGETGANGEAFF
TRBD2	once	TRBV12-5	TRBJ2-3	TGTGCTAGTGGTTTGGATCGGTGGGGAGGGCATACAGATACGCAGTATTTT	CASGLDRWGGHTDTQYF
TRBD1	-	TRBV28	TRBJ1-3	TGTGCCAGCAGTCCACAGACAGGGGGGCTTTTTGGAAACACCATATATTTT	CASSPQTGGLFGNTIYF
-	-	TRBV3-1/TRBV3-2	TRBJ1-2	TGTGCCAGCAGCCAAGATTCCCAGGGTGGAGGCTACACCTTC	CASSQDSQGGGYTF
-	-	TRBV7-8	TRBJ1-1	TGTGCCAGCAGCTTAGACGGGGGGCGGAGGACTGAAGCTTTCTTT	CASSLDGGRRTEAFF
-	once	TRBV19	TRBJ1-1	TGTGCCAGTAGTATAACCTGGCAGGCCGTTGAAGCTTTCTTT	CASSITWQAVEAFF
TRBD1	-	TRBV19	TRBJ2-5	TGTGCCAGTAGTATACCTCTCCGGGACAGGGGCCAAGAGACCCAGTACTTC	CASSIPLRDRGQETQYF
TRBD2	-	TRBV7-2	TRBJ2-5	TGTGCCAGCAGCTATACTAGCGGACAAGAGACCCAGTACTTC	CASSYTSGQETQYF
-	-	TRBV18	TRBJ1-1	TGTGCCAGCTCGTCCGACAGGAACACTGAAGCTTTCTTT	CASSSDRNTEAFF
TRBD2	-	TRBV7-9	TRBJ2-5	TGTGCCAGCAGCTTAATTGTGACTAGCGGGAGGGTAGAGACCCAGTACTTC	CASSLIVTSGRVETQYF